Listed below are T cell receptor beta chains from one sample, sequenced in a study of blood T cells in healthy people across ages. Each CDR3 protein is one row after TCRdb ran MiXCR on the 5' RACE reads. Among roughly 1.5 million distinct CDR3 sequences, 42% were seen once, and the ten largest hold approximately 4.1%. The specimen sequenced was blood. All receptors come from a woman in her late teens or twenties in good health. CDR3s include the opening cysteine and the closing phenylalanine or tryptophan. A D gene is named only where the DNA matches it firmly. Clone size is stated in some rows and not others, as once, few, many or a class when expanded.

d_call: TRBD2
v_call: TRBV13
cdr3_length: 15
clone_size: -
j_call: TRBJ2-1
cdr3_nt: TGTGCCAGCAGCCCGATAGGACTAGCAGGCGATGAGCAGTTCTTC
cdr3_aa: CASSPIGLAGDEQFF

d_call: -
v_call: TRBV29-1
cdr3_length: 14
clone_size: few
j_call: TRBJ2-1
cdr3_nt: TGCAGCGTTGAAGTAGGCCAGGGGCTGCAGACCCAGTTCTTC
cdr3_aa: CSVEVGQGLQTQFF

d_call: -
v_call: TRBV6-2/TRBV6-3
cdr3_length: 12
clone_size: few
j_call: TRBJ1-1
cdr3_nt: TGTGCCAGCACCCTCAATGCAGGGGAAGCTTTCTTT
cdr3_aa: CASTLNAGEAFF

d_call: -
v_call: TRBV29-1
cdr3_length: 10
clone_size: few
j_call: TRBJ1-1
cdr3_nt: TGCAGCGTCATAAACACTGAAGCTTTCTTT
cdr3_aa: CSVINTEAFF

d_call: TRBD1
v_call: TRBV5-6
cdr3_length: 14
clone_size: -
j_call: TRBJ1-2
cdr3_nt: TGTGCCAGCAGCTATGGACAGGGGGCGGTTGGCTACACCTTC
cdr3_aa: CASSYGQGAVGYTF

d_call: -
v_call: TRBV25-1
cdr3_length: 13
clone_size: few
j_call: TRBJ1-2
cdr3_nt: TGTGCCAGCAGTGCCTGGGACGTAAATGGCTACACCTTC
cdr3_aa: CASSAWDVNGYTF

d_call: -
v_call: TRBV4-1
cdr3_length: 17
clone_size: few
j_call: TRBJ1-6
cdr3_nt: TGCGCCAGCACCATCAGGACAGCTAGCTCCTATAATTCACCCCTCCACTTT
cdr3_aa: CASTIRTASSYNSPLHF

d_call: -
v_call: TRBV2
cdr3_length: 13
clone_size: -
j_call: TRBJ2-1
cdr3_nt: TGTGCCAGCAGTCAAGGACTGACCAATGAGCAGTTCTTC
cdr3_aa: CASSQGLTNEQFF

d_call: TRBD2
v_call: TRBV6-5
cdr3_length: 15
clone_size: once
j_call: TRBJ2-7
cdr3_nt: TGTGCCAGCAGCCCTCTAGCGGGCTTAACCTACGAGCAGTACTTC
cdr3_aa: CASSPLAGLTYEQYF

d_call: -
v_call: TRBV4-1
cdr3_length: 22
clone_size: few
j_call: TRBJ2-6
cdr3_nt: TGCGCCAGCAGCCAAGATCGACAGGGTAGCGGTATCCTTCGCTCTGGGGCCAACGTCCTGACTTTC
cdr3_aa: CASSQDRQGSGILRSGANVLTF

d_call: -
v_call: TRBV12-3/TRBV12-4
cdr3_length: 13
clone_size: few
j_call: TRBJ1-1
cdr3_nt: TGTGCCAGCAGTGTTGATATGGACACTGAAGCTTTCTTT
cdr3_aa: CASSVDMDTEAFF

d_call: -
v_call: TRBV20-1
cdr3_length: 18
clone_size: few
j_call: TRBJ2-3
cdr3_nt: TGCAGTGCTAGATCTACCCGGGATAGCGGAGCTAGCACAGATACGCAGTATTTT
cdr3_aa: CSARSTRDSGASTDTQYF